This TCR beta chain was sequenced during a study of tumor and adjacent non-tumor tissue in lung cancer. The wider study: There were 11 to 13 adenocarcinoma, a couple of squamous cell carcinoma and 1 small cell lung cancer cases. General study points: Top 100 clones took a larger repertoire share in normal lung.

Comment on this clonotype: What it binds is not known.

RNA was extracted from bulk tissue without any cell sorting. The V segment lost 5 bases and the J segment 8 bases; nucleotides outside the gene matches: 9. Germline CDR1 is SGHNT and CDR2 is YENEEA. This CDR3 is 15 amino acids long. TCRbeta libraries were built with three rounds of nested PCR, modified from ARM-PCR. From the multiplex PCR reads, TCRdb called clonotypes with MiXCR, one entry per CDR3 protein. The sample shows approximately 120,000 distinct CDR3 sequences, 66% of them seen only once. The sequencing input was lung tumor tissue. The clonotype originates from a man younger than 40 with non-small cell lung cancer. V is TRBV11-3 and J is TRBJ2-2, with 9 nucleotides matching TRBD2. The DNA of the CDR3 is TGTGCCAGCAGCAAGATAGCGGGAGTTACAGGGGAGCTGTTTTTT. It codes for CASSKIAGVTGELFF.